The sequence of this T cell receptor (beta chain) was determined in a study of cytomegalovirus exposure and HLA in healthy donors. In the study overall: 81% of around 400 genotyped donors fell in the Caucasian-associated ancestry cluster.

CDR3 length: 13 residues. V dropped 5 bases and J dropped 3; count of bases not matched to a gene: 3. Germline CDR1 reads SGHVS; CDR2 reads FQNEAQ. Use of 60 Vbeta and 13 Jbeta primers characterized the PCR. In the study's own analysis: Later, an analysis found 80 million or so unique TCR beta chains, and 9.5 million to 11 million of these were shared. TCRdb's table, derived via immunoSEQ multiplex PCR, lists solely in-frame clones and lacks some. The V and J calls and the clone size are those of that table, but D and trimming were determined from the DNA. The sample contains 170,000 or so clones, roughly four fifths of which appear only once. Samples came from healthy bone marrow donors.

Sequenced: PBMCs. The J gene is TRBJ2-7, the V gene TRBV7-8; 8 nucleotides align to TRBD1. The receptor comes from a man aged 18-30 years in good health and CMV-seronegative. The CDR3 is CASSGGQVYEQYF. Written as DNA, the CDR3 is TGTGCCAGCAGCGGGGGACAGGTCTACGAGCAGTACTTC.